One sample yielded the 5 T cell receptor beta chains listed below, sequenced in a study of T cell responses to AZD1222 COVID-19 vaccine. Sequencing was performed with immunoSEQ multiplex PCR; in TCRdb, only in-frame clones are kept and a portion is missing. This sample yields about 150,000 clones, of which around nine tenths are seen a single time; 5% belongs to the top ten. The material was peripheral blood, obtained on day 0 of AZD1222 vaccination. The receptor set was obtained from an adult in good health.

This chain uses TRBV2 with TRBJ1-1; D call uncertain. Trimming removed 4 bases from V and 4 bases from J, with 10 bases in between. Germline V gene lookup returns CDR1 SNHLY and CDR2 FYNNEI. There are 13 residues in the CDR3. In DNA form, the CDR3 reads TGTGCCAGCAGTGGGCAGGCCCCCACTGAAGCTTTCTTT. This translates into CASSGQAPTEAFF.

The rearrangement uses TRBV9 and TRBJ2-1; D remains ambiguous. Trimming took off 3 bases at V and 5 bases at J, with 9 bases between the two ends. CDR3 size: 13 residues. Germline-derived CDR1 and CDR2 are SGDLS and YYNGEE. CDR3 coding DNA: TGTGCCAGCAGCGCGGTTAGCCACAATGAGCAGTTCTTC. Its protein product is CASSAVSHNEQFF. The full variable domain, in which reference TRBV9 and TRBJ2-1 provide the parts outside the CDR3, is DSGVTQTPKHLITATGQRVTLRCSPRSGDLSVYWYQQSLDQGLQFLIQYYNGEERAKGNILERFSAQQFPDLHSELNLSSLELGDSALYFCASSAVSHNEQFFGPGTRLTVL.

V is TRBV19 and J is TRBJ1-4; D gene uncertain. Germline CDR1 and CDR2: LNHDA and SQIVND (reference sequence). The V gene lost 1 base and the J gene lost 6 bases, with 18 bases spanning the gap. CDR3 length: 17 residues. CDR3 sequence reads: CASSIGLFGGMDEKLFF. CDR3 in DNA: TGTGCCAGTAGTATAGGCCTCTTCGGCGGGATGGATGAAAAACTGTTTTTT.

The genes are TRBV11-2 and TRBJ2-1; 12 bases line up with TRBD2. Trimming cost V 4 bases and J 4 bases; bases outside gene matches: 8. The CDR3 is 17 residues long. From germline, CDR1 is SGHAT and CDR2 FQNNGV. CDR3 protein: CASSSQTTSGRYNEQFF. DNA for the CDR3: TGTGCCAGCAGCTCCCAAACTACTAGCGGGAGGTACAATGAGCAGTTCTTC.

The V and J genes are TRBV7-8 and TRBJ1-5; D may be TRBD1 (6 bases). V was pared by 1 base and J by 7 bases, with 17 bases between. CDR1 and CDR2 (germline): SGHVS, FQNEAQ. This CDR3 has 16 amino acids. DNA for the CDR3: TGTGCCAGCAGCTTAGTAGCGACGCTGGGGGCCCAGCCCCAGCATTTT. It translates to CASSLVATLGAQPQHF.